These 20 T cell receptor beta chains originate from one sample sequenced in a study of T cell clonality in common variable immunodeficiency. The data were produced by immunoSEQ multiplex PCR, yet TCRdb's version contains in-frame clones alone and is incomplete. In total the sample includes around 45,000 clones, none of them seen once. Material for sequencing was peripheral blood mononuclear cells. Receptor source: a person aged 18 to 75 in good health.

This clone was seen ten or more times. The read ends 3 residues shy of where the CDR3 ends; the end is completed using the germline J gene. The chain has TRBV5-1 and TRBJ1-4; no reliable D call. V dropped 0 bases and J dropped 8 bases, with 11 bases sitting between them. Germline V gives CDR1 SGHRS, CDR2 YFSETQ. CDR3 length equals 14 residues. CDR3 DNA, as far as it was read: TGCGCCAGCAGCTTGGGGACTTGGGAAGAAAAA. It codes for CASSLGTWEEK. The entire CDR3 reads CASSLGTWEEKLFF.

The table lists this clone with a few counts. The CDR3 end falls 3 residues outside the read, so it is completed with the germline J gene. The V and J genes are TRBV2 and TRBJ2-2; 9 positions match TRBD1. Looked up from germline, CDR1 is SNHLY and CDR2 is FYNNEI. The CDR3 extends over 14 amino acids. The sequenced part of the CDR3 DNA is TGTGCCAGCAGTGCAACAGGGGGCGAGGAAAAG. This codes for CASSATGGEEK. The whole CDR3 is CASSATGGEEKLFF. The full variable domain, with the rest looked up from reference TRBV2 and TRBJ2-2, is EPEVTQTPSHQVTQMGQEVILRCVPISNHLYFYWYRQILGQKVEFLVSFYNNEISEKSEIFDDQFSVERPDGSNFTLKIRSTKLEDSAMYFCASSATGGEEKLFFGEGSRLTVL.

This clone was recorded many times. Read sequence stops 3 residues before the CDR3 end, and the germline J gene provides the missing end. This sequence joins TRBV5-5 and TRBJ1-2; 11 nucleotides align to TRBD1. Per the germline V gene, CDR1 is SGHKS and CDR2 is YYEKEE (reference sequence). V lost 3 bases and J lost 7; bases outside the gene matches: 5. The CDR3 spans 14 residues. Partial CDR3 DNA: TGTGCCAGCAGCTCGGACAGGGGGCGCGGTGGC. It is translated as CASSSDRGRGG. The full CDR3 protein reads CASSSDRGRGGYTF.

This clone has a handful of counts. The CDR3 end is not reached by the read, which stops 3 residues before it; the germline J gene fills it in. The genes are TRBV16 and TRBJ1-2, with 8 positions matching TRBD1. The CDR3 is 14 amino acids. J gave up 4 bases and V 2 bases, and 3 bases lay outside the gene matches. The germline V gene encodes CDR1 KGHSY and CDR2 FQNENV. The sequenced part of the CDR3 DNA is TGTGCCAGCAGCCAACAGGGGGCGGTCTATGGC. The encoded protein is CASSQQGAVYG. The whole CDR3 sequence reads CASSQQGAVYGYTF. Full variable domain (outside the CDR3, taken from reference TRBV16 and TRBJ1-2): GEEVAQTPKHLVRGEGQKAKLYCAPIKGHSYVFWYQQVLKNEFKFLISFQNENVFDETGMPKERFSAKCLPNSPCSLEIQATKLEDSAVYFCASSQQGAVYGYTFGSGTRLTVV.

This clone was seen at least ten times. The missing CDR3 end, 3 residues past where the read stops, is filled in from the germline J gene. The rearrangement links TRBV5-1 to TRBJ1-6; a possible D gene is TRBD1 (5 bases). V was clipped by 0 bases and J by 6 bases, with 10 bases between them. The CDR3 totals 15 residues. The germline V gene encodes CDR1 SGHRS and CDR2 YFSETQ. The CDR3 sequence is CASSLEGAGNSPLHF. CDR3 bases read: TGCGCCAGCAGCTTGGAAGGGGCTGGTAATTCACCC.

This clone was seen a handful of times. The read falls 3 residues short of the CDR3 end, and the missing part is taken from the germline J gene. The J gene is TRBJ1-5, the V gene TRBV2; a possible D gene is TRBD1 (6 bases). The CDR3 length is 16 residues. From germline, CDR1 is SNHLY and CDR2 FYNNEI. Trimming stripped 5 bases from V and 5 bases from J, with 19 bases between. The part of the CDR3 DNA that was read is TGTGCCAGCAGTTTCCCCCACTGGACAGACTATCAGCCC. Translated, it gives CASSFPHWTDYQP. Given in full, the CDR3 is CASSFPHWTDYQPQHF.

This clone was picked up many times. With the read ending 3 residues before the CDR3 end, the germline J gene is used to fill in that end. The chain recombines TRBV20-1 with TRBJ1-1; D is perhaps TRBD1 (5 bases). This CDR3 region has 14 residues. Germline lookup yields CDR1 DFQATT and CDR2 SNEGSKA (reference sequence). V lost 3 bases to trimming and J lost 1 base, with 12 bases between them. CDR3: CSASPPTGNTEAFF. CDR3 DNA (partial): TGCAGTGCTAGTCCGCCTACAGGGAACACTGAA.

This clone was found many times. The CDR3 goes on 3 residues after the read ends, and that part is filled in from the germline J gene. The genes are TRBV19 and TRBJ1-1, with D hard to call. Germline CDR1 LNHDA, CDR2 SQIVND (reference sequence). Trimming cost V 1 base and J 1 base, with 4 bases left between them. The CDR3 contains 13 residues. The part of the CDR3 DNA that was read is TGTGCCAGTAGTATAGTTCAGAACACTGAA. Translation: CASSIVQNTE. From start to end, the CDR3 is CASSIVQNTEAFF.

This clone was observed a few times. The missing CDR3 end, 3 residues past where the read stops, is filled in from the germline J gene. This chain uses TRBV2 with TRBJ1-1; D might be TRBD1 (6 bases). This CDR3 is built from 14 residues. Trimming left V 6 bases short and J 1 base short, with 12 bases between. In germline, CDR1 is SNHLY, CDR2 FYNNEI. The CDR3 protein is CASRSVRGNTEAFF. CDR3 bases read: TGTGCCAGCAGAAGTGTCAGGGGGAACACTGAA.

This clone was detected many times. The sequenced fragment ends 3 residues before the CDR3 boundary, so the rest is inferred from the germline J gene. The gene calls are TRBV20-1 and TRBJ1-2; a weak D match, TRBD1 (6 bases). The CDR3 spans 14 residues. Germline CDR1 and CDR2: DFQATT and SNEGSKA (reference sequence). Trimming left V 1 base short and J 4 bases short, with 13 bases between. The part of the CDR3 DNA that was read is TGCAGTGCTAGAGTACAGGGCGAGGGCTATGGC. This translates into CSARVQGEGYG. The CDR3 in full is CSARVQGEGYGYTF.

At least ten counts were recorded for this clone. The CDR3 goes on 3 residues after the read ends, and that part is filled in from the germline J gene. This chain connects TRBV12-3 or TRBV12-4 to TRBJ2-3; D might be TRBD1 (5 bases). The CDR3 sequence is 15 residues long. V dropped 4 bases and J dropped 3 bases, with 14 bases sitting between them. The CDR3 bases that were read are TGTGCCAGCAGTTATGGACAAGTCTCGACAGATACG. Encoded protein: CASSYGQVSTDT. The whole CDR3 protein reads CASSYGQVSTDTQYF.

This clone was found many times. Read data end 3 residues before the CDR3 end; the end is taken from the germline J gene. The chain recombines TRBV20-1 with TRBJ2-3; D possibly corresponds to TRBD1 (5 bases). CDR1 and CDR2 (germline): DFQATT, SNEGSKA (reference sequence). This CDR3 comprises 15 residues. V was clipped by 3 bases and J by 3 bases, with 16 bases between them. The DNA read from the CDR3 is TGCAGTGCTAGGCTCCCTAGGGGCCTTACAGATACG. This sequence encodes CSARLPRGLTDT. Given in full, the CDR3 is CSARLPRGLTDTQYF.

Comments on this clone: With the read ending 3 residues before the CDR3 end, the germline J gene is used to fill in that end. This chain connects TRBV7-3 to TRBJ1-2; a weak D match, TRBD1 (5 bases). In germline, CDR1 is SGHTA, CDR2 FQGTGA. The CDR3 totals 16 residues. Partial CDR3 DNA: TGTGCCAGCAGCTTAGGAGTCGGGACTACCTACAATGAC. Translation: CASSLGVGTTYND. The whole CDR3 reads CASSLGVGTTYNDYTF.

The sample holds many counts of this clone. Read sequence stops 3 residues before the CDR3 end, and the germline J gene provides the missing end. The gene calls are TRBV12-5 and TRBJ1-5; perhaps TRBD1 as D (5 bases). V dropped 2 bases and J dropped 0 bases, with 20 bases sitting between them. The length of the CDR3 is 19 residues. Per germline, CDR1 LGHNT and CDR2 FRNRAP. CDR3: CASGLSPGGGPYSNQPQHF. The CDR3 DNA, read in part, is TGTGCTAGTGGTTTGTCTCCTGGGGGGGGTCCATATAGCAATCAGCCC.

In its sample, this clone was seen many times. The read terminates 3 residues before the CDR3 end, so the remaining end is supplied by the germline J gene. The genes are TRBV2 and TRBJ1-1, with D perhaps TRBD1 (5 bases). CDR1 SNHLY and CDR2 FYNNEI come from the germline V gene. This CDR3 is built from 13 residues. Trimming shortened V by 6 bases and J by 1 base, and 9 bases separated the two germline ends. CDR3 region: CASRQGPNTEAFF. The CDR3 DNA, read in part, is TGTGCCAGCAGGCAGGGCCCGAACACTGAA.

Many counts were recorded for this clone. The CDR3 extends 3 residues past the end of the read, so its final part is completed from the germline J gene. The rearrangement joins TRBV19 to TRBJ1-1, with D possibly being TRBD1 (5 bases). V was cut by 4 bases and J by 3 bases, with 27 bases left in between. Per the germline V gene, CDR1 is LNHDA and CDR2 is SQIVND (reference sequence). The CDR3 length is 19 residues. CDR3 amino acids: CASSTRENRHRGKDTEAFF. The sequenced part of the CDR3 DNA is TGTGCCAGTAGTACCCGCGAAAATCGTCATCGGGGGAAGGACACTGAA.

This clone was counted ten times or more. The read ends 3 residues early relative to the CDR3; the germline J gene fills the gap. The chain carries TRBV18 and TRBJ2-1, with 11 nucleotides matching TRBD2. CDR1 KGHSH and CDR2 LQKENI come from the germline V gene. This CDR3 spans 14 amino acids. The junction had 5 bases not matched to a gene; V was cut back by 6 bases and J by 7 bases. Incomplete CDR3 DNA: TGTGCCAGCTCCCGAGTAGCGGGGGGGAATGAG. This translates into CASSRVAGGNE. The whole CDR3 sequence is CASSRVAGGNEQFF. The variable domain in full, with the rest retrieved from reference TRBV18 and TRBJ2-1, is NAGVMQNPRHLVRRRGQEARLRCSPMKGHSHVYWYRQLPEEGLKFMVYLQKENIIDESGMPKERFSAEFPKEGPSILRIQQVVRGDSAAYFCASSRVAGGNEQFFGPGTRLTVL.

This clone was counted many times. Read sequence stops 3 residues before the CDR3 end, and the germline J gene provides the missing end. This sequence joins TRBV18 and TRBJ2-3, with 7 positions matching TRBD2. V gave up 5 bases and J gave up 5 bases; unmatched junction bases: 10. The germline gives CDR1 KGHSH, CDR2 LQKENI. CDR3 length: 15 amino acids. The part of the CDR3 DNA that was read is TGTGCCAGCTCAATCAGCGGGGCGGTGGGAGATACG. Protein sequence: CASSISGAVGDT. The whole CDR3 is CASSISGAVGDTQYF.

This clone was counted many times. The CDR3 end is not reached by the read, which stops 3 residues before it; the germline J gene fills it in. The J gene is TRBJ2-6, the V gene TRBV18, with TRBD1 matching over 10 bases. The CDR3 contains 22 residues. Germline CDR1 and CDR2: KGHSH and LQKENI. J was trimmed by 4 bases and V by 1 base; bases with no gene match: 19. The CDR3 region is CASSPRGAGQGTLSPGANVLTF. The sequenced CDR3 bases are TGTGCCAGCTCACCACGTGGGGCGGGACAGGGGACGCTAAGTCCCGGGGCCAACGTC.

This clone was recorded at least ten times. The CDR3 is cut off 3 residues early in the read; its end comes from the germline J gene. The V gene is TRBV10-3, the J gene TRBJ2-7; 7 nucleotides agree with TRBD1. V dropped 0 bases and J dropped 0; count of bases not matched to a gene: 5. CDR1 is ENHRY, CDR2 SYGVKD, per germline. CDR3 size: 16 residues. The CDR3 is CAISESLGTASYEQYF. The CDR3 bases that were read are TGTGCCATCAGTGAGTCGCTCGGGACAGCCTCCTACGAG.